One and the same sample provided the 13 T cell receptor beta chains below, sequenced in a study of CD8 T cells in ankylosing spondylitis. TCRdb recomputed calls from the 5' RACE reads with MiXCR, one row per CDR3 protein. The sample lists 200,000 to 300,000 distinct CDR3 sequences, roughly 10% occurring once. Specimen: blood, either unsorted or a sorted T cell fraction (not recorded which). The receptors shown here come from a male donor with ankylosing spondylitis or in good health (not recorded which).

This clonotype appeared a few times. This sequence joins TRBV29-1 and TRBJ1-3; a weak D match, TRBD1 (6 bases). Germline CDR1 and CDR2: SQVTM and ANQGSEA. There are 13 residues in the CDR3. V gave up 7 bases and J gave up 0 bases, with 10 bases separating them. DNA of the CDR3: TGCAGCGCGGGACACACCTCTGGAAACACCATATATTTT. Encoded protein: CSAGHTSGNTIYF. Together with reference TRBV29-1 and TRBJ1-3, the CDR3 gives the full variable domain: SAVISQKPSRDICQRGTSLTIQCQVDSQVTMMFWYRQQPGQSLTLIATANQGSEATYESGFVIDKFPISRPNLTFSTLTVSNMSPEDSSIYLCSAGHTSGNTIYFGEGSWLTVV.

The sample holds many counts of this clonotype. The J gene is TRBJ2-3, the V gene TRBV12-3 or TRBV12-4, with 14 bases matching TRBD2. The V and J ends lost 5 bases and 11 bases, in that order; junction bases with no gene match: 6. The CDR3 length is 14 residues. The CDR3 bases are TGTGCCAGCAGTACGGGACTAGCGGGGGAAGGGCAGTATTTT. This codes for CASSTGLAGEGQYF.

In this sample, this clonotype turned up many times. The chain is built from TRBV7-6 and TRBJ1-6; D call uncertain. The V and J ends lost 1 base and 6 bases respectively, with 16 bases between them. Germline CDR1 and CDR2: SGHVS and FNYEAQ. This CDR3 spans 17 amino acids. The CDR3 DNA sequence: TGTGCCAGCAGCTTAGAATGGTCCGTCGGACTTAATTCACCCCTCCACTTT. It translates to CASSLEWSVGLNSPLHF.

At least ten counts were recorded for this clonotype. This chain connects TRBV14 to TRBJ2-2; D is perhaps TRBD1 (6 bases). Germline V lookup: CDR1 SGHDN, CDR2 FVKESK. Deletions cut 6 bases from V and 4 bases from J, with 15 bases between. The CDR3 runs 15 residues. CDR3 DNA: TGTGCCAGCAGACAGTCGACAGGTAGCACCGGGGAGCTGTTTTTT. Amino acid sequence: CASRQSTGSTGELFF.

The DNA for the CDR3 is TGTGCCTGGAGTGCTCAGGGGAACACTGAAGCTTTCTTT. It specifies CAWSAQGNTEAFF. The gene calls are TRBV30 and TRBJ1-1; D is perhaps TRBD1 (5 bases). Germline values: CDR1 GTSNPN, CDR2 SVGIG (reference sequence). Deletions cut 1 base from V and 1 base from J, with 7 bases between. This CDR3 is 13 amino acids long.

V is TRBV29-1 and J is TRBJ1-5; no definite D call. V shed 4 bases and J shed 0 bases, with 7 bases lying between them. Germline lookup yields CDR1 SQVTM and CDR2 ANQGSEA. This CDR3 has 13 residues. The CDR3 here is CSVAVDSNQPQHF. Here the CDR3 DNA reads TGCAGCGTTGCGGTCGATAGCAATCAGCCCCAGCATTTT.

This clonotype came up a few times. The rearrangement links TRBV29-1 to TRBJ1-1; 9 bases line up with TRBD1. J lost 12 bases, V lost 3 bases, and 5 bases had no gene match. This CDR3 spans 11 amino acids. CDR1 is SQVTM and CDR2 is ANQGSEA in the germline V gene. DNA for the CDR3: TGCAGCGTTGAGTTAGGACAGGGGTCTTTCTTT. Translation gives CSVELGQGSFF.

This clonotype has only a few counts. This rearrangement joins TRBV5-6 to TRBJ2-2; TRBD2 matches 7 bases. CDR3 length: 16 amino acids. Per the germline V gene, CDR1 is SGHDT and CDR2 is YYEEEE. Germline trimming cut 0 bases from V and 6 bases from J; bases unmatched to any gene: 8. CDR3 sequence: CASSLVDGRFPGELFF. The CDR3 bases are TGTGCCAGCAGCTTGGTTGACGGGAGGTTCCCCGGGGAGCTGTTTTTT. Combining the CDR3 with reference TRBV5-6 and TRBJ2-2 gives the whole variable domain DAGVTQSPTHLIKTRGQQVTLRCSPKSGHDTVSWYQQALGQGPQFIFQYYEEEERQRGNFPDRFSGHQFPNYSSELNVNALLLGDSALYLCASSLVDGRFPGELFFGEGSRLTVL.

This clonotype was observed at least ten times. The rearrangement links TRBV20-1 to TRBJ1-2; no definite D call. From germline, CDR1 is DFQATT and CDR2 SNEGSKA (reference sequence). V shed 2 bases and J shed 2 bases, with 9 bases lying between them. The CDR3 runs 13 residues. DNA for the CDR3: TGCAGTGCTAGATTCCAAAAAAACTATGGCTACACCTTC. It translates to CSARFQKNYGYTF.

The table lists this clonotype with many counts. The V gene is TRBV12-5, the J gene TRBJ1-1; D ambiguous. The CDR3 covers 11 residues. Germline CDR1 reads LGHNT; CDR2 reads FRNRAP. V lost 7 bases, J lost 3 bases, and 6 bases lay in between. The CDR3 loop reads CASVSYTEAFF. CDR3 DNA sequence: TGTGCTAGTGTTAGTTACACTGAAGCTTTCTTT.

This clonotype was seen many times. V gene TRBV6-1 combines with J gene TRBJ1-1, with D unclear. V gave up 5 bases and J gave up 7 bases, with 17 bases separating them. The CDR3 length is 14 residues. Germline V gives CDR1 MNHNS, CDR2 SASEGT. This CDR3 is CASSPGPEGGEAFF. As DNA, the CDR3 is TGTGCCAGCAGTCCCGGCCCCGAGGGCGGTGAAGCTTTCTTT.

Turning to this clonotype: With a much larger clone just one base away, this may be a read error. V usage is TRBV5-1 and J usage is TRBJ2-7; D remains unclear. Germline V gene lookup returns CDR1 SGHRS and CDR2 YFSETQ. This CDR3 region has 12 residues. V gave up 1 base and J gave up 6 bases, with 8 bases separating them. The CDR3 nucleotides are TGCGCCAGCAGCTTGAGGAGTCCCGAGCAGTACTTC. It encodes CASSLRSPEQYF.

This clonotype was picked up a small number of times. The gene calls are TRBV11-1 and TRBJ1-5, with TRBD1 identical over 7 bases. This CDR3 has 16 residues. The junction had 12 bases not matched to a gene; V was cut back by 4 bases and J by 6 bases. CDR1 and CDR2 (germline): SGHAT, FQDESV (reference sequence). CDR3 sequence: CASSSLGGGGGQPQHF. The CDR3, as DNA: TGTGCCAGCAGCTCCCTGGGAGGGGGCGGTGGTCAGCCCCAGCATTTT.